These 11 T cell receptor beta chains came from one sample sequenced in a study of blood T cell repertoires in COVID-19. The method was immunoSEQ multiplex PCR; TCRdb's version includes in-frame clones alone and lacks a portion of them. The sample includes approximately 300,000 clones, 70% to 90% of them seen just once. Sequencing was done on a sample of PBMCs or T cells enriched from blood (not recorded which). The source is a woman aged 25-40 years who had recovered from COVID-19.

This clone was detected many times. This chain joins TRBV2 and TRBJ1-5, with D hard to call. The CDR3 length is 15 residues. The V and J ends lost 3 bases and 1 base respectively, with 10 bases between them. Germline CDR1 and CDR2: SNHLY and FYNNEI. The CDR3 is CASSDDTLSNQPQHF. CDR3 nucleotides: TGTGCCAGCAGTGACGACACGCTCAGCAATCAGCCCCAGCATTTT.

The CDR3 region is CASSSVQGKKTDTQYF. In DNA form, the CDR3 reads TGTGCCAGCAGTTCGGTACAGGGAAAAAAAACAGATACGCAGTATTTT. The chain uses TRBV28 and TRBJ2-3, with D maybe TRBD1 (6 bases). This CDR3 has 16 amino acids. V was trimmed by 4 bases and J by 3 bases, leaving 17 bases between them. CDR1 is MDHEN and CDR2 is SYDVKM in the germline V gene.

This chain uses TRBV27 with TRBJ1-1; TRBD1 is a possible D gene (6 bases). The CDR3 covers 14 residues. V was clipped by 2 bases and J by 3 bases, with 10 bases between them. CDR1 and CDR2 (germline): MNHEY, SMNVEV (reference sequence). The CDR3 DNA reads TGTGCCAGCAGTTTACGGGACATGGACACTGAAGCTTTCTTT. It yields the protein CASSLRDMDTEAFF.

V usage is TRBV10-3 and J usage is TRBJ1-2; the D is unclear. The CDR3 has 16 amino acids. The V and J ends lost 7 bases and 4 bases respectively, with 22 bases between them. Germline values: CDR1 ENHRY, CDR2 SYGVKD. The CDR3 bases are TGTGCCATCACACTTGGAGAGGGATCCCCTCCCTATGGCTACACCTTC. Translating gives CAITLGEGSPPYGYTF.

The V call is TRBV5-4, the J call TRBJ2-7; the D gene is possibly TRBD1 (6 bases). There are 15 residues in the CDR3. Germline CDR1 and CDR2: SGHNT and YYREEE (reference sequence). Trimming shortened V by 4 bases and J by 3 bases, and 17 bases separated the two germline ends. CDR3 sequence: CASSRSQGRIYEQYF. CDR3 DNA sequence: TGTGCCAGCAGCAGGTCCCAGGGGCGGATCTACGAGCAGTACTTC.

The sample holds a few counts of this clone. V usage is TRBV10-2 and J usage is TRBJ2-7; 10 bases fit TRBD1. Germline V lookup: CDR1 WSHSY, CDR2 SAAADI. V gave up 2 bases and J gave up 1 base; unmatched junction bases: 5. This CDR3 contains 16 residues. The CDR3 DNA reads as TGCGCCAGCAGTGAGACCGGGACAGGGGTATCCTACGAGCAGTACTTC. Protein: CASSETGTGVSYEQYF.

The genes are TRBV27 and TRBJ2-2; D may be TRBD2 (6 bases). Trimming stripped 4 bases from V and 5 bases from J, with 14 bases between. The germline CDR1 and CDR2 sequences are MNHEY and SMNVEV (reference sequence). CDR3 length: 15 amino acids. The CDR3 region is CASSWGRPGTGELFF. CDR3 nucleotide sequence: TGTGCCAGCAGTTGGGGGAGGCCCGGAACCGGGGAGCTGTTTTTT.

CDR3 DNA sequence: TGTGCCAGCAGCGCCCCCGGGACAGTAAATGAAAAACTGTTTTTT. Translating it yields CASSAPGTVNEKLFF. The V and J genes are TRBV28 and TRBJ1-4; 7 bases are a match to TRBD1. J lost 5 bases, V lost 6 bases, and 9 bases had no gene match. This CDR3 spans 15 amino acids. Germline loops: CDR1 MDHEN, CDR2 SYDVKM.

The genes are TRBV19 and TRBJ1-2, with D maybe TRBD1 (5 bases). The CDR3 runs 18 residues. Germline CDR1 is LNHDA and CDR2 is SQIVND (reference sequence). With 3 bases removed from V and 1 base from J, the gap between germline ends came to 21 bases. The CDR3 reads CASSMPISTEAYNYGYTF. In DNA form, the CDR3 reads TGTGCCAGTAGTATGCCCATTTCGACAGAGGCTTATAACTATGGCTACACCTTC.

The chain is built from TRBV3-1 (or the pseudogene TRBV3-2) and TRBJ2-5; maybe TRBD2 (7 bases). V was cut by 5 bases and J by 4 bases, with 20 bases left in between. The length of the CDR3 is 16 residues. CDR1 is LGHDT, CDR2 YNNKEL, per germline (reference sequence). In DNA form, the CDR3 reads TGTGCCAGCAGCTTTATGGGGGCTAGCGGACCAGAGACCCAGTACTTC. As protein: CASSFMGASGPETQYF.

The J gene is TRBJ1-1, the V gene TRBV3-1 (or the pseudogene TRBV3-2); no definite D call. The germline V gene has CDR1 LGHDT and CDR2 YNNKEL (reference sequence). V was clipped by 1 base and J by 7 bases, with 13 bases between them. This CDR3 has 14 residues. CDR3 in DNA: TGTGCCAGCAGCCAAGTGGGAGGAAGAGGTGAAGCTTTCTTT. Encoded protein: CASSQVGGRGEAFF.